These 8 T cell receptor beta chains share one sample of origin, sequenced in a study of T cell changes during pregnancy in multiple sclerosis. TCRdb's table, derived via immunoSEQ multiplex PCR, lists solely in-frame clones and lacks some. This sample carries around 130,000 clones, about 96% of them seen once, and the ten largest clones take less than 0.55%. This sample comprised peripheral blood, obtained after pregnancy. All receptors come from a female donor with multiple sclerosis, enrolled in a pregnancy study.

The chain employs TRBV6-5 and TRBJ2-1; 8 bases line up with TRBD1. The germline V gene encodes CDR1 MNHEY and CDR2 SVGAGI. There are 15 residues in the CDR3. J gave up 8 bases and V 4 bases, and 10 bases lay outside the gene matches. CDR3 sequence: CASSLTGARRDEQFF. CDR3 bases: TGTGCCAGCAGTTTGACAGGGGCGCGGCGGGATGAGCAGTTCTTC.

V gene TRBV2 combines with J gene TRBJ2-5; TRBD2 matches at 8 bases. The CDR3 is 13 amino acids. V gave up 8 bases and J gave up 5 bases; unmatched junction bases: 7. Germline V CDR1 and CDR2: SNHLY, FYNNEI. The CDR3 bases are TGTGCCAGCCGGGGGGGAAGAGAGGAGACCCAGTACTTC. It yields the protein CASRGGREETQYF.

V and J are TRBV28 and TRBJ2-1; TRBD1 matches at 10 bases. This CDR3 region has 13 residues. Germline-derived CDR1 and CDR2 are MDHEN and SYDVKM. With V trimmed by 9 bases and J by 8 bases, 7 bases remained unmatched. The CDR3 region has the DNA TGTGCCAGTCGACAGGGGGCTCAGGATGAGCAGTTCTTC. This codes for CASRQGAQDEQFF.

The genes are TRBV7-2 and TRBJ1-3, with D uncertain. The CDR3 runs 13 residues. In germline, CDR1 is SGHTA, CDR2 FQGNSA. V was cut by 3 bases and J by 4 bases, with 7 bases left in between. The CDR3 loop reads CASSFRKGNTIYF. In DNA, the CDR3 is TGTGCCAGCAGCTTCAGGAAGGGAAACACCATATATTTT.

V and J are TRBV6-4 and TRBJ2-2; 9 bases fit TRBD1. Looked up from germline, CDR1 is MRHNA and CDR2 is SNTAGT. Trimming cost V 6 bases and J 3 bases; bases outside gene matches: 5. This CDR3 is 15 amino acids long. CDR3 amino acids: CASSRQGVDTGELFF. Written as DNA, the CDR3 is TGTGCCAGCAGCCGACAGGGGGTCGACACCGGGGAGCTGTTTTTT.

The rearrangement links TRBV7-2 to TRBJ2-1, with D unclear. Germline-derived CDR1 and CDR2 are SGHTA and FQGNSA. CDR3 length: 17 residues. The V and J ends lost 3 bases and 0 bases respectively, with 15 bases between them. The CDR3, as DNA: TGTGCCAGCAGCTTTTTCGCGTCGAGCTTCTCCTACAATGAGCAGTTCTTC. Translating it yields CASSFFASSFSYNEQFF.

This sequence joins TRBV11-2 and TRBJ2-7, with a tentative D call TRBD2 (6 bases). Looked up from germline, CDR1 is SGHAT and CDR2 is FQNNGV. This CDR3 has 14 residues. Trimming stripped 5 bases from V and 6 bases from J, with 17 bases between. The CDR3 sequence: CASSQSGTVIEQYF. As DNA, the CDR3 is TGTGCCAGCAGCCAGTCCGGGACTGTAATCGAGCAGTACTTC.

This chain links TRBV14 with TRBJ2-1; unclear D gene. V was cut by 2 bases and J by 7 bases, with 18 bases left in between. The CDR3 runs 16 residues. Germline CDR1 is SGHDN and CDR2 is FVKESK. The CDR3: CASSQLGSSRTNEQFF. Here the CDR3 DNA reads TGTGCCAGCAGCCAACTAGGAAGCAGCAGAACGAATGAGCAGTTCTTC.